This TCR beta chain stems from a study of blood T cell repertoires in COVID-19. Study-wide context: Spain, Italy and the United States supplied samples that represented acute and convalescent COVID-19. T cells, B-cell-depleted T cells, or PBMCs provided the cDNA or gDNA that served as material.

After removal of 2 bases from V and 2 bases from J, the junction contained 6 bases not matched to a gene. CDR1 is MNHEY, CDR2 SVGEGT, per germline. There are 16 residues in the CDR3. Original handling: Researchers report that nucleated cell counts were estimated from reference gene primer amplification. Data came from immunoSEQ multiplex PCR; TCRdb stores just in-frame clones and leaves some out. V, J and clone size derive from that table, while D and trimming were established from the DNA sequence. The data show about 160,000 clones, with around 80% seen just once and roughly 9.1% held by the top ten.

Material for sequencing was peripheral blood. The source of this sequence is an elderly woman with active or convalescent COVID-19. The chain joins TRBV6-2 or TRBV6-3 to TRBJ1-1; TRBD1 matches at 9 bases. This CDR3 is CASSYPTGGRNTEAFF. In nucleotides, the CDR3 is TGTGCCAGCAGTTACCCGACAGGGGGACGCAACACTGAAGCTTTCTTT.